These 5 T cell receptor beta chains were all obtained from the same sample, sequenced in a study of cytomegalovirus exposure and HLA in healthy donors. The protocol was immunoSEQ multiplex PCR, while the TCRdb copy is restricted to in-frame clones and leaves out a portion. The sample lists under 100,000 clones, 90% to 95% seen once, with 0.69% in the top ten. Specimen: PBMCs. The receptors come from a woman aged 18-29 years in good health and CMV-seronegative.

The V call is TRBV28, the J call TRBJ2-2, with unresolved D. Germline lookup yields CDR1 MDHEN and CDR2 SYDVKM. The CDR3 has 12 residues. V shed 3 bases and J shed 7 bases, with 6 bases lying between them. The CDR3 region is CASSLRYGELFF. The CDR3 DNA reads TGTGCCAGCAGTTTGAGGTACGGGGAGCTGTTTTTT.

The chain recombines TRBV11-2 with TRBJ2-2, with TRBD2 matching 11 bases. V shed 6 bases and J 6 bases; nucleotides not matched to a gene: 9. This CDR3 is 16 amino acids long. Germline CDR1 SGHAT, CDR2 FQNNGV. CDR3 coding DNA: TGTGCCAGCAGACCTACTAGCGGGAGTGGGGCCGGGGAGCTGTTTTTT. Translation: CASRPTSGSGAGELFF. The full variable domain, rest sourced from reference TRBV11-2 and TRBJ2-2, is EAGVAQSPRYKIIEKRQSVAFWCNPISGHATLYWYQQILGQGPKLLIQFQNNGVVDDSQLPKDRFSAERLKGVDSTLKIQPAKLEDSAVYLCASRPTSGSGAGELFFGEGSRLTVL.

The chain couples TRBV6-6 to TRBJ1-5; the D gene is possibly TRBD1 (6 bases). Germline V CDR1 and CDR2: MNHNY, SVGAGI (reference sequence). The V and J ends lost 6 bases and 4 bases respectively, with 16 bases between them. The CDR3 runs 15 residues. For the CDR3, the DNA is TGTGCCAGCAGCCAATACAGGGACGCGAATCAGCCCCAGCATTTT. It is translated as CASSQYRDANQPQHF.

V gene TRBV7-9 combines with J gene TRBJ2-5; D ambiguous. V was clipped by 5 bases and J by 5 bases, with 9 bases between them. The CDR3 is 12 residues long. CDR1 SEHNR and CDR2 FQNEAQ come from the germline V gene (reference sequence). The CDR3 nucleotides are TGTGCCAGCAGCCCCCCGGAGGAGACCCAGTACTTC. Protein product: CASSPPEETQYF.

This chain connects TRBV7-2 to TRBJ2-7, with 8 nucleotides matching TRBD1. The CDR3 is 15 residues long. The germline V gene encodes CDR1 SGHTA and CDR2 FQGNSA. The V gene end was trimmed by 0 bases and the J gene end by 5 bases; junction bases not matched to a gene: 6. Here the CDR3 reads CASSLAGTGLHEQYF. The CDR3 DNA is TGTGCCAGCAGCTTAGCCGGGACAGGCCTCCACGAGCAGTACTTC.